These 24 T cell receptor beta chains came from one sample sequenced in a study of T cell responses to AZD1222 COVID-19 vaccine. Using immunoSEQ multiplex PCR, the repertoire was profiled, and TCRdb retains in-frame clones only, with some absent. The table shows around 150,000 clones, with approximately 89% occurring only once. The sequencing here drew on peripheral blood, taken 28 days after the second AZD1222 dose. Receptors were obtained from an adult who received the AZD1222 COVID-19 vaccine.

The chain recombines TRBV13 with TRBJ1-2; the D is unclear. Deletions cut 6 bases from V and 5 bases from J, with 7 bases between. CDR1 PRHDT and CDR2 FYEKMQ come from the germline V gene (reference sequence). The CDR3 runs to 11 residues. CDR3 nucleotide sequence: TGTGCCAGCAGTCCGGATTATGGCTACACCTTC. The encoded protein is CASSPDYGYTF.

This chain links TRBV5-1 with TRBJ1-4; D is unresolved. V lost 0 bases and J lost 7, with 16 bases in between. This CDR3 has 16 residues. Per germline, CDR1 SGHRS and CDR2 YFSETQ. CDR3 DNA sequence: TGCGCCAGCAGCTTGGCCGGAGGAGGACTAGGTGAAAAACTGTTTTTT. Protein sequence: CASSLAGGGLGEKLFF.

V is TRBV6-5 and J is TRBJ2-2; perhaps D is TRBD1 or TRBD2 (5 bases each). The CDR3 contains 16 residues. Germline V gene lookup returns CDR1 MNHEY and CDR2 SVGAGI. Trimming stripped 1 base from V and 6 bases from J, with 15 bases between. CDR3 nucleotides: TGTGCCAGCAGTTACTATTTGGGACGAAGAGCCGGGGAGCTGTTTTTT. This translates into CASSYYLGRRAGELFF.

The count of this clone is one. The chain uses TRBV15 and TRBJ2-3, with D possibly TRBD2 on 5 matching bases. Germline values: CDR1 LNHNV, CDR2 YYDKDF (reference sequence). Trimming stripped 5 bases from V and 0 bases from J, with 18 bases between. The CDR3 consists of 17 residues. The chain's CDR3 is CATSPRAGLSSTDTQYF. The CDR3 nucleotides read TGTGCCACCAGCCCACGAGCAGGACTCTCTAGCACAGATACGCAGTATTTT.

This sequence joins TRBV9 and TRBJ2-2, with no clear D. Germline V gene sequence: CDR1 SGDLS, CDR2 YYNGEE. CDR3 size: 13 residues. The V end lost 4 bases, the J end lost 6 bases, and 10 bases lay between the germline ends. The CDR3 coding sequence is TGTGCCAGCAGCCCTGGTGGGCCCGGGGAGCTGTTTTTT. Amino acid sequence: CASSPGGPGELFF.

The chain couples TRBV19 to TRBJ2-6, with a possible D match to TRBD2 (5 bases). CDR1 and CDR2 (germline): LNHDA, SQIVND (reference sequence). The germline V and J ends were trimmed by 4 bases and 2 bases, with 21 bases remaining between them. The CDR3 contains 19 residues. In DNA, the CDR3 is TGTGCCAGTAGTACCCCATGGGGTGAGTGGGGAGCTGGGGCCAACGTCCTGACTTTC. Amino acid sequence: CASSTPWGEWGAGANVLTF.

The chain recombines TRBV11-2 with TRBJ2-1; 8 bases agree with TRBD2. The CDR3 is 17 amino acids. Germline V gene lookup returns CDR1 SGHAT and CDR2 FQNNGV. Unmatched junction bases numbered 7, after V lost 1 base and J lost 2 bases. CDR3: CASSLVGERGPYNEQFF. Written as DNA, the CDR3 is TGTGCCAGCAGCTTAGTGGGTGAGCGGGGGCCCTACAATGAGCAGTTCTTC.

This clone was detected once. The chain carries TRBV18 and TRBJ2-2, with D perhaps TRBD1 (5 bases). Trimming shortened V by 4 bases and J by 2 bases, and 17 bases separated the two germline ends. The CDR3 runs to 17 residues. Germline CDR1 and CDR2: KGHSH and LQKENI. For the CDR3, the DNA is TGTGCCAGCTCACTTATAGGGGTTTCATCTAACACCGGGGAGCTGTTTTTT. The encoded protein is CASSLIGVSSNTGELFF.

V gene TRBV28 combines with J gene TRBJ2-7; D not resolved. The germline V gene has CDR1 MDHEN and CDR2 SYDVKM. With 6 bases removed from V and 6 bases from J, the gap between germline ends came to 9 bases. This CDR3 is 11 amino acids long. The CDR3 DNA is TGTGCCAGCAGCCCTCCTACCGAGCAGTACTTC. This gives the protein CASSPPTEQYF.

This chain joins TRBV18 and TRBJ1-1; the match to TRBD1 covers 8 bases. Unmatched junction bases numbered 7, after V lost 2 bases and J lost 5 bases. The CDR3 totals 15 residues. Germline CDR1 and CDR2: KGHSH and LQKENI. The CDR3 spells CASSPGTGLRTEAFF. CDR3 bases: TGTGCCAGCTCACCAGGGACAGGACTGAGGACTGAAGCTTTCTTT.

The V gene is TRBV28, the J gene TRBJ2-5; D gene unclear. In germline, CDR1 is MDHEN, CDR2 SYDVKM. This CDR3 has 20 amino acids. V lost 4 bases to trimming and J lost 4 bases, with 31 bases between them. CDR3 residues: CASSSYGLLGLQPSSETQYF. In nucleotides, the CDR3 is TGTGCCAGCAGTTCATACGGGCTCCTCGGGCTACAGCCTTCATCAGAGACCCAGTACTTC.

The chain uses TRBV3-1 (or the pseudogene TRBV3-2) and TRBJ2-7, with D possibly being TRBD2 (6 bases). The V gene's germline CDR1 is LGHDT and CDR2 YNNKEL (reference sequence). The CDR3 has 15 amino acids. Deletions cut 2 bases from V and 0 bases from J, with 11 bases between. This chain's CDR3 is CASSQTTSPSYEQYF. In DNA form, the CDR3 reads TGTGCCAGCAGCCAAACGACTAGTCCCTCCTACGAGCAGTACTTC.

V usage is TRBV3-1 (or the pseudogene TRBV3-2) and J usage is TRBJ1-5; 10 bases map to TRBD1. Trimming took 5 bases from V and 7 from J; bases not matched to a gene: 5. CDR3 length: 14 residues. Germline CDR1 is LGHDT and CDR2 is YNNKEL (reference sequence). As DNA, the CDR3 is TGTGCCAGCAGCGGAGGGACAGGGGAACAGCCCCAGCATTTT. As protein: CASSGGTGEQPQHF.

This clone was observed a single time. The V gene is TRBV28, the J gene TRBJ1-2; D gene ambiguous. This CDR3 spans 12 amino acids. Germline V gene lookup returns CDR1 MDHEN and CDR2 SYDVKM. DNA for the CDR3: TGTGCTCACGGCAATATAAACTATGGCTACACCTTC. The encoded protein is CAHGNINYGYTF.

V usage is TRBV7-9 and J usage is TRBJ1-5; 8 bases fit TRBD1. In germline, CDR1 is SEHNR, CDR2 FQNEAQ (reference sequence). This CDR3 contains 18 residues. The V segment lost 1 base and the J segment 4 bases; nucleotides outside the gene matches: 12. The CDR3 sequence is CASSLVEGTGLTNQPQHF. In nucleotides, the CDR3 is TGTGCCAGCAGCTTAGTAGAGGGGACAGGCCTCACTAATCAGCCCCAGCATTTT.

The genes are TRBV15 and TRBJ2-1; D is unclear. Trimming cost V 3 bases and J 7 bases, with 10 bases left between them. The germline V gene has CDR1 LNHNV and CDR2 YYDKDF (reference sequence). This CDR3 region has 13 residues. CDR3 nucleotide sequence: TGTGCCACCAGCAGGAACCCTAATAATGAGCAGTTCTTC. It specifies CATSRNPNNEQFF.

V gene TRBV7-2 combines with J gene TRBJ1-1; D uncertain. Germline CDR1 SGHTA, CDR2 FQGNSA. The V gene lost 3 bases and the J gene lost 0 bases, with 8 bases spanning the gap. This CDR3 is built from 14 residues. The CDR3 DNA follows: TGTGCCAGCAGCTTCCCCGGGCTGAACACTGAAGCTTTCTTT. Translated, it gives CASSFPGLNTEAFF.

The genes are TRBV2 and TRBJ1-1; 9 nucleotides agree with TRBD1. Germline loops: CDR1 SNHLY, CDR2 FYNNEI. V shed 8 bases, J shed 4 bases, and the junction held 5 bases outside the gene matches. The CDR3 totals 13 residues. CDR3 amino acids: CASRGQGITEAFF. In DNA, the CDR3 is TGTGCCAGCCGAGGACAGGGGATCACTGAAGCTTTCTTT.

The J gene is TRBJ2-3, the V gene TRBV7-3; a weak D match, TRBD2 (6 bases). Deletions cut 5 bases from V and 2 bases from J, with 11 bases between. This CDR3 comprises 14 residues. CDR1 is SGHTA and CDR2 is FQGTGA in the germline V gene. CDR3 DNA sequence: TGTGCCAGCAGCGCCGGGACTCACACAGATACGCAGTATTTT. Protein sequence: CASSAGTHTDTQYF.

This chain uses TRBV19 with TRBJ1-1, with no clear D. The CDR3 consists of 12 residues. Germline lookup yields CDR1 LNHDA and CDR2 SQIVND (reference sequence). V was pared by 7 bases and J by 4 bases, with 10 bases between. Written as DNA, the CDR3 is TGTGCCAGTACGCTAGGTGTCACTGAAGCTTTCTTT. Its translation: CASTLGVTEAFF.

The chain has TRBV23-1 and TRBJ1-1; maybe TRBD1 (5 bases). TRBV23-1 is an ORF, and what it does is uncertain. The V end was cut by 0 bases, the J end by 1 base, with 18 bases between. The CDR3 consists of 18 residues. CDR3 nucleotide sequence: TGCGCCAGCAGTCAATCCGGCCAGGGAGGAATGGGGAACACTGAAGCTTTCTTT. It specifies CASSQSGQGGMGNTEAFF.

Worth noting for this clone: Germline and junction disagree at one end, which may indicate a read error. The chain uses TRBV2 and TRBJ1-2; perhaps TRBD1 as D (5 bases). This CDR3 has 12 residues. The germline V gene encodes CDR1 SNHLY and CDR2 FYNNEI. In nucleotides, the CDR3 is TGTGCCAGCAATGAAAGGGGTACGGGCTACACCTTC. Protein: CASNERGTGYTF.

The chain has TRBV2 and TRBJ2-7; 10 positions match TRBD1. J was trimmed by 6 bases and V by 6 bases; bases with no gene match: 8. The germline CDR1 and CDR2 sequences are SNHLY and FYNNEI. CDR3 size: 14 residues. CDR3 loop: CASRPGQGRSEQYF. CDR3 nucleotides: TGTGCCAGCAGGCCGGGACAGGGGAGAAGCGAGCAGTACTTC.

Note on this clone: The sample holds other DNA sequences that translate to the same CDR3. The chain recombines TRBV5-1 with TRBJ2-3; 10 nucleotides match TRBD2. The CDR3 consists of 15 residues. Losses at the gene ends were 3 bases for V and 1 base for J; bases not matched to a gene: 2. Looked up from germline, CDR1 is SGHRS and CDR2 is YFSETQ. The CDR3 protein is CASSSGLAGTDTQYF. The CDR3 bases are TGCGCCAGCAGCTCCGGACTAGCGGGCACAGATACGCAGTATTTT.